This TCR beta chain was recovered during a study of shared clonotypes between healthy human individuals. Study findings and constraints: Among donors, the sharing of clonotypes was expected to be influenced by sequencing depth. The study sampled only blood, and tissue repertoires likely differ.

Repertoires were generated with immunoSEQ multiplex PCR, while TCRdb's copy carries only in-frame clones and drops some. The table lists about 580,000 clones, roughly 98% of them singletons. Regarding this clone: Its antigen is unidentified.

Naive CD8 populations comprised CD45RO-negative cells positively selected for CCR7, excluding terminally differentiated effector memory CD45RA+ cells. V dropped 7 bases and J dropped 3; count of bases not matched to a gene: 15. Germline values: CDR1 SQVTM, CDR2 ANQGSEA. CDR3 length equals 18 residues. The chain uses TRBV29-1 and TRBJ2-1, with 13 nucleotides matching TRBD2. This clonotype originated in a man aged 25 to 45 in good health. Sequencing input: naive CD8+ T cells sorted from blood. CDR3 loop: CSAQGLAGAQVHYNEQFF. The CDR3 nucleotides read TGCAGCGCCCAAGGACTAGCGGGAGCTCAGGTTCACTACAATGAGCAGTTCTTC.